The sequence of this TCR beta chain was determined in a study of OX40 agonist ivuxolimab in advanced cancers. Study-wide background: Patients received ivuxolimab, an agonistic anti-OX40 (CD134) antibody. Patients in dose escalation had liver, melanoma, kidney or head and neck cancers. Findings of the study overall: Patients with a partial response at 0.1-3.0 mg/kg had among the lowest clonal expansion. No antigen was identified for the clonally expanded peripheral T cells.

Concerning this clone itself: The target antigen is unknown.

CDR1 and CDR2 (germline): MNHEY, SMNVEV (reference sequence). This CDR3 region has 13 residues. The germline V and J ends were trimmed by 6 bases and 8 bases, with 14 bases remaining between them. TCRdb's table, derived via immunoSEQ multiplex PCR, lists solely in-frame clones and lacks some. The sample shows 26,000 or so clones, roughly 83% of them seen only once. Sequenced material: CD4+ or CD8+ T cells sorted from blood, taken in a trial of the OX40 agonist ivuxolimab. This clonotype was sampled from an adult with an advanced solid tumor such as melanoma, head and neck, liver or kidney cancer. The rearrangement joins TRBV27 to TRBJ2-1; a weak D match, TRBD1 (6 bases). The CDR3 reads CASSHDRFHEQFF. The CDR3 bases are TGTGCCAGCAGCCACGACAGGTTCCATGAGCAGTTCTTC.